The TCR beta chain under discussion was sequenced for a study of CD8 T cells in Susac syndrome (dated by TCRdb to the late 2010s). Study-wide context: Among the Susac syndrome patients who were sequenced, clinically active disease was present in more than 5 and clinical remission was observed in fewer than 10. At the time of blood withdrawal, Susac syndrome patients were either therapy-naive, taking corticosteroids (with some also receiving IVIg), or on IVIg alone. The study used repertoire sequencing to test whether antigen drove CD8+ T cell activation and differentiation in Susac syndrome. Overall study outcomes, separate from this receptor: The CD4+ T cell repertoire of patients with Susac syndrome showed no detectable clonal expansion. The study acknowledged that relatively few individuals were included in the TCR sequencing and HLA analysis.

Remarks on this clonotype: It lacks a known antigen. Nothing much larger sits one base from this clone, and base qualities are not available.

RNA was extracted using the RNeasy kit, and about 0.45 to 1 ug of the RNA was reverse transcribed with random hexamers. The immunoSEQ multiplex PCR assay, which covers 54 Vbeta and 13 Jbeta segments, was used to amplify TCR beta CDR3 regions. Bias from PCR amplification was corrected by using a synthetic template baseline for primer optimization and for computational correction. As for how the authors treated the data: Reads were assigned to V, D and J genes according to IMGT and analyzed in immunoSEQ Analyzer, with only productive sequences retained. Clonality was calculated as one minus the Shannon entropy normalized by log2 of the number of productive unique sequences. For each patient and control, public and private clones were evaluated among the 100 most prevalent clones. Clones were defined as Susac-specific when absent from the healthy and MS cohorts, from about 970 published viral clones and from other ImmuneACCESS disease sequences. The public reads were reprocessed in TCRdb via fastp at Q25 and MiXCR, keeping in-frame beta chains. Each record represents a unique CDR3 protein, reported with the most common genes and DNA among its rows. TCRdb's processing, not the study's, gives the V and J calls here. For this sample there are about 140,000 distinct CDR3 sequences; over 90% appear just once. Roughly 0.14% of the sample goes to the ten largest clones.

Measured from the cysteine to the phenylalanine, the CDR3 is 14 residues long. Only CDR3 DNA is held: 42 bases, read in frame from base 1. From a lookup of the germline V gene, CDR1 and CDR2 are SGHTA and FQGNSA. The V and J ends are trimmed by 5 bases and 3 bases, leaving 11 bases between them. High-throughput TCR beta sequencing profiled peripheral blood CD8+ and CD4+ T cells from healthy donors, Susac syndrome patients and multiple sclerosis patients. The Susac syndrome patients fulfilled recently defined diagnostic criteria for either definite or probable disease. CD8+ TEMRA cells were enriched by FACS, while bulk CD8+ and CD4+ T cells were purified by magnetic negative isolation. Blood was drawn into EDTA tubes, processed within 24 hours, and PBMCs were isolated by density gradient centrifugation. PBMCs intended for TCR sequencing were cryopreserved in liquid nitrogen and thawed later in a water bath at 37 degrees C. The sorted or isolated CD4+, CD8+ and CD8+ TEMRA cells had a purity of 90% or higher.

The clonotype comes from a human donor with Susac syndrome. The source material was CD4+ T cells from PBMCs. Recombination connected TRBV7-2 to TRBJ2-1; TRBD2 is possibly the D segment (6 matching bases). The DNA is TGTGCCAGCAGCCCGGGACTGCTCTACAATGAGCAGTTCTTC. This encodes CASSPGLLYNEQFF.